Listed here are 3 T cell receptor beta chains from one sample, sequenced in a study of regulatory T cells in long-lasting Graves disease. Researchers made TCR beta libraries by using iRepertoire HTBI primers and running Arm-PCR on CDR3 regions. MiXCR, run by TCRdb on the multiplex PCR reads, gives a single entry per CDR3 protein. The table records approximately 400,000 distinct CDR3 sequences, less than 25% of them present only once. The time point is: persistent/refractory GD, antithyroid drugs over 5 years with positive TRAb. PBMC-extracted RNA yielded the TCR library. The sample in question was peripheral blood mononuclear cells (PBMCs), obtained when the disease was refractory, from a patient treated with antithyroid drugs. The receptor source for this set is a female donor with Graves disease.

The rearrangement joins TRBV7-2 to TRBJ2-7; D unclear. The germline V and J ends were trimmed by 1 base and 2 bases, with 9 bases remaining between them. Germline CDR1 reads SGHTA; CDR2 reads FQGNSA. CDR3 length: 14 amino acids. CDR3 sequence (DNA): TGTGCCAGCAGCTTAGTCTCGCTAGCCTACGAGCAGTACTTC. Translated, it gives CASSLVSLAYEQYF.

In its sample, this clonotype was seen many times. V is TRBV27 and J is TRBJ1-5; D ambiguous. The CDR3 sequence is 13 residues long. Germline CDR1 and CDR2: MNHEY and SMNVEV (reference sequence). The ends were cut back, 1 base at V and 5 bases at J, with 6 bases in the middle. The chain's CDR3 is CASSLYSHQPQHF. Written as DNA, the CDR3 is TGTGCCAGCAGTTTATACAGTCATCAGCCCCAGCATTTT.

The chain employs TRBV5-4 and TRBJ2-1; 10 nucleotides line up with TRBD1. The J segment lost 5 bases and the V segment lost 6 bases, leaving 2 bases of the junction unmatched. Germline CDR1 and CDR2: SGHNT and YYREEE (reference sequence). There are 13 residues in the CDR3. The CDR3 DNA reads TGTGCCAGCACCGGGACAGGGGACAATGAGCAGTTCTTC. Its protein product is CASTGTGDNEQFF.